One TCR beta chain is described in this entry. CDR1 is MNHNS, CDR2 SASEGT, per germline. CDR3 length: 17 amino acids. V gave up 4 bases and J gave up 0 bases, with 15 bases separating them. These data are taken from a study of blood T cell repertoires in COVID-19. Some clones are missing from TCRdb's copy, which holds only in-frame ones; the method was immunoSEQ multiplex PCR. The sample has about 150,000 clones, 80% to 90% seen once; the top ten hold 8.3%. The chain employs TRBV6-1 and TRBJ2-2, with D possibly TRBD1 on 6 matching bases. Specimen: peripheral blood. The receptor's source is a woman aged 55 to 70 with COVID-19, enrolled during active disease. CDR3 protein: CASSVVVGDTNTGELFF. The CDR3 region has the DNA TGTGCCAGCAGTGTGGTTGTGGGGGACACGAACACCGGGGAGCTGTTTTTT.